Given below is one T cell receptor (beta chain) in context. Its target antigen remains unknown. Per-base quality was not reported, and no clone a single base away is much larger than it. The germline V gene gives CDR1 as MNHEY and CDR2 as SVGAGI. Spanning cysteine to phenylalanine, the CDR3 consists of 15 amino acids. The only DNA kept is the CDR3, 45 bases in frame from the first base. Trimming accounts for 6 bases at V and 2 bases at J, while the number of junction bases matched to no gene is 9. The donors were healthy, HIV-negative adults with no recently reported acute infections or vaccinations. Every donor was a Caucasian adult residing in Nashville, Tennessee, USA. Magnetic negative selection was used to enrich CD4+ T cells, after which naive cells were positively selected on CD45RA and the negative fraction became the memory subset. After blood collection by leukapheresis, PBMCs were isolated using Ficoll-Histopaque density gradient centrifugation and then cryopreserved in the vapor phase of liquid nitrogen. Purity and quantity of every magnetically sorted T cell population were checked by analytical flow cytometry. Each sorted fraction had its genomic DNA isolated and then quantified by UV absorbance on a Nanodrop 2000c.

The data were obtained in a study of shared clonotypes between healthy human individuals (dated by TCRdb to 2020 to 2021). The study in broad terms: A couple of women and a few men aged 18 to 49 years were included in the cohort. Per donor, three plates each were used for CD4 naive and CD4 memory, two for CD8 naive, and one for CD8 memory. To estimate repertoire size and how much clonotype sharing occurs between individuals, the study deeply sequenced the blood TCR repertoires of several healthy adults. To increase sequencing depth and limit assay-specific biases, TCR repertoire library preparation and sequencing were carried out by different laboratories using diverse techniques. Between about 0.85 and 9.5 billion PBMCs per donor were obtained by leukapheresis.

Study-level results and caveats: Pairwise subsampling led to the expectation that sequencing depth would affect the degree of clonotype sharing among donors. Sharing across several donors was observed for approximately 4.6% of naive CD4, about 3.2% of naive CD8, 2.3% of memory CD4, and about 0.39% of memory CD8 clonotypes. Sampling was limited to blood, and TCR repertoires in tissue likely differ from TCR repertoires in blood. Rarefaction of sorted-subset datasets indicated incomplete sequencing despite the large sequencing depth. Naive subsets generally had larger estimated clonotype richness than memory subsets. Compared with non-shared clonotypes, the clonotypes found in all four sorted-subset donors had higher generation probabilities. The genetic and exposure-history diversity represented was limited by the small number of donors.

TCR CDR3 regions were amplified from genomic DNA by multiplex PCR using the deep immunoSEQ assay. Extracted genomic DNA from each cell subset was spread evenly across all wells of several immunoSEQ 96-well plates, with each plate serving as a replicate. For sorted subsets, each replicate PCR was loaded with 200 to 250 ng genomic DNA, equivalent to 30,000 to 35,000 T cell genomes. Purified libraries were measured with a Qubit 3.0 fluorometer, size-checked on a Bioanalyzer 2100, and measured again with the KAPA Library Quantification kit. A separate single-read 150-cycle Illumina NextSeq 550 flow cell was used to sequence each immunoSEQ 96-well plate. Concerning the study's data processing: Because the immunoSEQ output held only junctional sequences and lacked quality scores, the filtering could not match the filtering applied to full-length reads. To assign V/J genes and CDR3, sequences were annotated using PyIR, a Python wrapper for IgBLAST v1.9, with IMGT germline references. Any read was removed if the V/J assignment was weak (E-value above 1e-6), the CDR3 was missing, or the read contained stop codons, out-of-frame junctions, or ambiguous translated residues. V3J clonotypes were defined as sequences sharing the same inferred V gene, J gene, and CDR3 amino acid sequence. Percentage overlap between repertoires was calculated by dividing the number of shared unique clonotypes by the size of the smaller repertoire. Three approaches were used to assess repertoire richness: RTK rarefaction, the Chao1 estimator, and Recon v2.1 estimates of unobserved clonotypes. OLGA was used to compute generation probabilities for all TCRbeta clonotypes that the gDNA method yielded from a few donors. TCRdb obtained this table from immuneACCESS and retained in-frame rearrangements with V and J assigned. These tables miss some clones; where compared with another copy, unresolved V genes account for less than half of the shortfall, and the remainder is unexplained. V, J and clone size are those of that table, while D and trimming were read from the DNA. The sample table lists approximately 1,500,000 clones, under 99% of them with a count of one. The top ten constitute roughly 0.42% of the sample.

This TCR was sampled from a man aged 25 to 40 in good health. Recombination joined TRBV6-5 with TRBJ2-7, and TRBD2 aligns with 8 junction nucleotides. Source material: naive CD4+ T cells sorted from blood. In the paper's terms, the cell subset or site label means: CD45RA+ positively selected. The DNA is TGTGCCAGCAGACAGACGCCCGGGAGGGCCTACGAGCAGTACTTC. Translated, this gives CASRQTPGRAYEQYF.